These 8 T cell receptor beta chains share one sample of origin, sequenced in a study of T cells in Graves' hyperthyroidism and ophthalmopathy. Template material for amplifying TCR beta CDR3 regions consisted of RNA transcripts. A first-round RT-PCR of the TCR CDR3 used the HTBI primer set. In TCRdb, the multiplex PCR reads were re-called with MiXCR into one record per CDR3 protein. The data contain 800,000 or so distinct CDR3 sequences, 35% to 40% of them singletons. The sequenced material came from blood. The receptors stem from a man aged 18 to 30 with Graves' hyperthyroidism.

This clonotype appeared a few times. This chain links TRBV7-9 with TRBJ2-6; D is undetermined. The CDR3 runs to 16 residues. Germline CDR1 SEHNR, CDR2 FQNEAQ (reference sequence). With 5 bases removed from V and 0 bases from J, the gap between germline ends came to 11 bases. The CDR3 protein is CASSHGSLSGANVLTF. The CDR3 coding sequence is TGTGCCAGCAGCCACGGGTCACTCTCTGGGGCCAACGTCCTGACTTTC.

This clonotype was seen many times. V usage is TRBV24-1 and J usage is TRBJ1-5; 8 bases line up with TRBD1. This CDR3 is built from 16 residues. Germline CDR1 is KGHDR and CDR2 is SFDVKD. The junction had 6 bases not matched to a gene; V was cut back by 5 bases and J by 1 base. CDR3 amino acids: CATSVRQGLSNQPQHF. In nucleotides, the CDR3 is TGTGCCACCAGTGTTCGACAGGGGCTGAGCAATCAGCCCCAGCATTTT.

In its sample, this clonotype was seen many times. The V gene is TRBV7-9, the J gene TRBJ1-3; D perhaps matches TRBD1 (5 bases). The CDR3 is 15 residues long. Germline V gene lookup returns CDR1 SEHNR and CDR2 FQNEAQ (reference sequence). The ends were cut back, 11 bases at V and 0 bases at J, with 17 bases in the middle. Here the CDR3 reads CACNRDADSGNTIYF. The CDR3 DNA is TGTGCCTGCAACCGGGACGCCGACTCTGGAAACACCATATATTTT.

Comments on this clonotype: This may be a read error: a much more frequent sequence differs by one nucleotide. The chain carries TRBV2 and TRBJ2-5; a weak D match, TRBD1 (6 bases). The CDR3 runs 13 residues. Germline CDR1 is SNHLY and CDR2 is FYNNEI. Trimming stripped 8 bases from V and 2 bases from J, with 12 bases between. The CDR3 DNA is TGTGCCAGCGGCACAGGGTGGCAAGAGACCCAGTACTTC. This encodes CASGTGWQETQYF. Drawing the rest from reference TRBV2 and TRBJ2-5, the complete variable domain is EPEVTQTPSHQVTQMGQEVILRCVPISNHLYFYWYRQILGQKVEFLVSFYNNEISEKSEIFDDQFSVERPDGSNFTLKIRSTKLEDSAMYFCASGTGWQETQYFGPGTRLLVL.

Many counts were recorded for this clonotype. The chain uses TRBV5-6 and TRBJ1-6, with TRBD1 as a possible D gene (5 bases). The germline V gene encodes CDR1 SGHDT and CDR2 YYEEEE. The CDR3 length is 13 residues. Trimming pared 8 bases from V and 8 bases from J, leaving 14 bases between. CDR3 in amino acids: CASSTDPDSPLHF. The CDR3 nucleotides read TGTGCCAGTTCGACAGATCCGGATTCACCCCTCCACTTT.

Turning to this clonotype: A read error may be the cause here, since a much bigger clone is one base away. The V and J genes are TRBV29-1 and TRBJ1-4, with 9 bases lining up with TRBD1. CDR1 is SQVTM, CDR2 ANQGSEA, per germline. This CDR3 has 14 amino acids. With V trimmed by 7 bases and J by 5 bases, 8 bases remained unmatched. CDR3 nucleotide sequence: TGCAGCGCGACCCCCGGGACAGGGAATGAAAAACTGTTTTTT. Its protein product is CSATPGTGNEKLFF.

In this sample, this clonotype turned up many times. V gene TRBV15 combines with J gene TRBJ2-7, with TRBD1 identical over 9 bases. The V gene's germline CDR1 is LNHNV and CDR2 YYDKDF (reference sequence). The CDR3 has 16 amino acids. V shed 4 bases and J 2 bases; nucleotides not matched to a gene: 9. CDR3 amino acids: CATSKGTGSGAYEQYF. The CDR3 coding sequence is TGTGCCACCAGCAAAGGGACAGGGAGTGGGGCCTACGAGCAGTACTTC.

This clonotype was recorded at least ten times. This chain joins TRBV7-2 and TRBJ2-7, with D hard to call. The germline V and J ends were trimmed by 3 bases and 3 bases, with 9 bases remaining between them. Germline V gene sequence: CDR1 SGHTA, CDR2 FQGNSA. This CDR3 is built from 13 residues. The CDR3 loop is CASSFGAFYEQYF. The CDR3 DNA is TGTGCCAGCAGCTTCGGCGCTTTCTACGAGCAGTACTTC.